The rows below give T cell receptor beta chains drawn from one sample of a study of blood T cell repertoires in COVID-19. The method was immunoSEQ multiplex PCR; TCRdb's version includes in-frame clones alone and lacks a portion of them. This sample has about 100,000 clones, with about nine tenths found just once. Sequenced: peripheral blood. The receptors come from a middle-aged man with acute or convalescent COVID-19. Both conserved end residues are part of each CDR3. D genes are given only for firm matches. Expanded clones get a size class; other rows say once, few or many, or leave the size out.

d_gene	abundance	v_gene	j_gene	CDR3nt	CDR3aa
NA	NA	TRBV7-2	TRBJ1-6	TGTGCCAGCAGCTTAGAGAGGGGAGGCTCCTATAATTCACCCCTCCACTTT	CASSLERGGSYNSPLHF
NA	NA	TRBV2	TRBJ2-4	TGTGCCAGCAGTAAGGGGGCCAAAAACATTCAGTACTTC	CASSKGAKNIQYF
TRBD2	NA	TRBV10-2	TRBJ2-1	TGCGCCAGCAGTGCAGGGACTAGCGGGAGTTTGGATGAGCAGTTCTTC	CASSAGTSGSLDEQFF
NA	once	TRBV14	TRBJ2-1	TGTGCCAGCAGCCGGATCAGGGGTAGCTCCTACAATGAGCAGTTCTTC	CASSRIRGSSYNEQFF
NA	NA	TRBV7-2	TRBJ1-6	TGTGCCAGCAGAAACCGGGATCTTTATAATTCACCCCTCCACTTT	CASRNRDLYNSPLHF
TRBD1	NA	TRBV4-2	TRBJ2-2	TGTGCCAGCAGCCAAGACGGGGTAACAGGGGCCGCGAACACCGGGGAGCTGTTTTTT	CASSQDGVTGAANTGELFF
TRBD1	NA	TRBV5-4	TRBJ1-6	TGTGCCAGCAGCTTGGATGGCAGGGGGCTGGGTTCACCCCTCCACTTT	CASSLDGRGLGSPLHF
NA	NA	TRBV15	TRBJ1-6	TGTGCCACCAGCAGAGACCCGACTGATAATTCACCCCTCCACTTT	CATSRDPTDNSPLHF
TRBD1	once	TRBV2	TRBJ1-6	TGTGCCAGCAGTGGGACAGGGACAGGATCACCCCTCCACTTT	CASSGTGTGSPLHF
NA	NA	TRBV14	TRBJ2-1	TGTGCCAGCAGCCAACACCGCCCGCGCGAAGAGCAGTTCTTC	CASSQHRPREEQFF
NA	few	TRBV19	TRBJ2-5	TGTGCCAGTAGGCAGGCGGGGGAGACCCAGTACTTC	CASRQAGETQYF
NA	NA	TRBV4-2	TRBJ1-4	TGTGCCAGCAGCCCGGAGCAGTCGAATGAAAAACTGTTTTTT	CASSPEQSNEKLFF
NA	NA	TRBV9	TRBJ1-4	TGTGCCAGCAGCCCGGACAGCAATCCTAATGAAAAACTGTTTTTT	CASSPDSNPNEKLFF
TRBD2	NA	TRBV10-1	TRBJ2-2	TGCGCCAGCAGTGCCTCTAGCGGGAGTGGGAGCACCGGGGAGCTGTTTTTT	CASSASSGSGSTGELFF
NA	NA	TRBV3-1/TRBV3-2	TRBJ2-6	TGTGCCAGCAGCAAAAACCAGGGCTCTGGGGCCAACGTCCTGACTTTC	CASSKNQGSGANVLTF
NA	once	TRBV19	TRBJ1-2	TGTGCCAGTAGTATACAGGGAAGAGACTACACCTTC	CASSIQGRDYTF
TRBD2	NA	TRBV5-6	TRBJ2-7	TGTGCCAGCAGTTTCATAGCGGGCCGGTTCGGTGGGCAGTACTTC	CASSFIAGRFGGQYF
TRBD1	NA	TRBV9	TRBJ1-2	TGTGCCAGCAGCGAGCCAGGGGGACCGTACTATGGCTACACCTTC	CASSEPGGPYYGYTF
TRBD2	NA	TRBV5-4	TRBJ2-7	TGTGCCAGCAGCTCCACCGGGGGTAGCGGGAGGAACGAGCAGTACTTC	CASSSTGGSGRNEQYF
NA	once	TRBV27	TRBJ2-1	TGTGCCAGCAGTTTATCGGGAGCAGTTGAGCAGTTCTTC	CASSLSGAVEQFF
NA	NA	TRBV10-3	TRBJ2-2	TGTGCCATCAGTGAGCCATGGGACACAACCGGGGAGCTGTTTTTT	CAISEPWDTTGELFF
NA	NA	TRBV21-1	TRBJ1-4	TGTGCCAGCACCACCTGGCGGCAGGGTTTTTCAAGTGAAAAACTGTTTTTT	CASTTWRQGFSSEKLFF
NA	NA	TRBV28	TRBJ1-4	TGTGCCAGCAGCTCTACGGGGGAGGAAAAACTGTTTTTT	CASSSTGEEKLFF
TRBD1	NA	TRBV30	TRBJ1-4	TGTGCCTCCCCCGGGACAGCAACTAATGAAAAACTGTTTTTT	CASPGTATNEKLFF
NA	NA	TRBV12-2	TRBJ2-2	TGTGCAAGTCGCTTAGTATCTGGCGGGAGGGGGAGATACACCGGGGAGCTGTTTTTT	CASRLVSGGRGRYTGELFF
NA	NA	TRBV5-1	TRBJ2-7	TGCGCCAGCACCCCGGAGCTGCGGAAGACTTCTCGGGAGCAGTACTTC	CASTPELRKTSREQYF
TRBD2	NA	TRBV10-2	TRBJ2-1	TGCGCCAGCAGTGAGTCGGGCGGGAGCTCCTACAATGAGCAGTTCTTC	CASSESGGSSYNEQFF
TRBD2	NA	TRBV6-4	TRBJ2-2	TGTGCCAGCAGTGACTCTCCTAGCGGGAGGGGTACCGGGGAGCTGTTTTTT	CASSDSPSGRGTGELFF
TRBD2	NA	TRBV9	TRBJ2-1	TGTGCCAGCAGCGTAGCAGGGAGGGGAAATGAGCAGTTCTTC	CASSVAGRGNEQFF
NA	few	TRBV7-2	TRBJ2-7	TGTGCCAGCAGCGTCGATGGCAGGGGCCACGAGCAGTACTTC	CASSVDGRGHEQYF
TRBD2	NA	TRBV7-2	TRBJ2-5	TGTGCCAGCAGCTTGGGAGTCGGCGGGAGTTTCCAAGAGACCCAGTACTTC	CASSLGVGGSFQETQYF
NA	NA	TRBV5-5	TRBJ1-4	TGTGCCAGCAGCCTAATTATGGGAGATAGGAATGAAAAACTGTTTTTT	CASSLIMGDRNEKLFF
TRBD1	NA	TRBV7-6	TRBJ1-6	TGTGCCAGCAGGATTCGACAGGGGGAGAATTCACCCCTCCACTTT	CASRIRQGENSPLHF
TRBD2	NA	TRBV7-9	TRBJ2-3	TGTGCAAGCAAGCGGGAGGTAGGAGATACGCAGTATTTT	CASKREVGDTQYF
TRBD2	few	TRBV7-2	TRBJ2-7	TGTGCCAGCAGGTTGACTAGCGGGAACTTCTACGAGCAGTACTTC	CASRLTSGNFYEQYF
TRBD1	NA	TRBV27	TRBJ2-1	TGTGCCAGCAGTTTCCGGACAGGGGAAAACAATGAGCAGTTCTTC	CASSFRTGENNEQFF
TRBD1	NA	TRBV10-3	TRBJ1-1	TGTGCCATCACCTTACAGGGGGGGAACACTGAAGCTTTCTTT	CAITLQGGNTEAFF
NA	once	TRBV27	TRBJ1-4	TGTGCCAGCAGTCCATTAACGGCAACTAATGAAAAACTGTTTTTT	CASSPLTATNEKLFF
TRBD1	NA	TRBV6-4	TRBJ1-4	TGTGCCAGCAGAGCGAGGGACAGGGTTGAAAAACTGTTTTTT	CASRARDRVEKLFF
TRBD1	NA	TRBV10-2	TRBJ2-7	TGCGCCAGCAGTGAGTCGAGGGGACAGGGGGCCTACGAGCAGTACTTC	CASSESRGQGAYEQYF
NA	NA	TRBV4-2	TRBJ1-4	TGTGCCAGCAGCTCGGACCCCCAGGGTGCGAGTGAAAAACTGTTTTTT	CASSSDPQGASEKLFF
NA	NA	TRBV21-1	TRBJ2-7	TGTGCCAGCCAACAGGGAAGTCCCGAGCAGTACTTC	CASQQGSPEQYF
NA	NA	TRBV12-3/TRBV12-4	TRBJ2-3	TGTGCCAGCAGCCGCAGACAGGCCGATACGCAGTATTTT	CASSRRQADTQYF
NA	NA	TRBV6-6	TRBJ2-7	TGTGCCAGCAGTTTCCTCTCGGCCTACGAGCAGTACTTC	CASSFLSAYEQYF
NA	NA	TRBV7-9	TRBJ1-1	TGTGCCAGCAGCCCTGACCGGAGCCGAGCTTTCTTT	CASSPDRSRAFF
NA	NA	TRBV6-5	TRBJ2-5	TGTGCCAGCAGTTACTCGACGGGTGTCGAGACCCAGTACTTC	CASSYSTGVETQYF
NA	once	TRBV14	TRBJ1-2	TGTGCCAGCAGCCCCTCGCGGGGAGGCAGGGTCTTTGGCTACACCTTC	CASSPSRGGRVFGYTF
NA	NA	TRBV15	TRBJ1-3	TGTGCCACCAGCAACGGACAGCCAGGAAACACCATATATTTT	CATSNGQPGNTIYF
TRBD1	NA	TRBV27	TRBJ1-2	TGTGCCAGCAGTGTAAATAGTGGGACAGCCCGTCGGGGCTATGGCTACACCTTC	CASSVNSGTARRGYGYTF
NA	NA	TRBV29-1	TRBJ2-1	TGCAGCGTAGATGCAGGGGCCCGATACAATGAGCAGTTCTTC	CSVDAGARYNEQFF
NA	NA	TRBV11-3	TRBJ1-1	TGTGCCAGCAGCTTGGGACACTCGGGTACTGAAGCTTTCTTT	CASSLGHSGTEAFF
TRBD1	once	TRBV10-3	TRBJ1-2	TGTGCCATCAGTGAGGGTCCCGGGACAGAATATGGCTACACCTTC	CAISEGPGTEYGYTF
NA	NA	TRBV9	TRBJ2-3	TGTGCCAGCAGCGTAGTGGAGAGCACAGATACGCAGTATTTT	CASSVVESTDTQYF
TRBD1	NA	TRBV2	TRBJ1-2	TGTGCCAGCAGTGAAACAGGGACAGGGAGAGTTTATGGCTACACCTTC	CASSETGTGRVYGYTF
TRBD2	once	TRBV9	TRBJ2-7	TGTGCCAGCAGCGTAGGGTTAGCGGGGCCGTACGAGCAGTACTTC	CASSVGLAGPYEQYF
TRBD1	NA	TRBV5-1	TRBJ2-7	TGCGCCAGCAGCTCGGGACAGGGGTTGTACGAGCAGTACTTC	CASSSGQGLYEQYF
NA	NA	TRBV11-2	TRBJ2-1	TGTGCCAGCAGCCCTACGCGCAATGAGCAGTTCTTC	CASSPTRNEQFF